This TCR beta chain came from a study of shared clonotypes between healthy human individuals. About the study: CD4 naive cells filled three plates per donor, CD4 memory three, CD8 naive two and CD8 memory one.

This CDR3 contains 15 residues. V shed 4 bases and J shed 3 bases, with 16 bases lying between them. CDR1 is MGHRA, CDR2 YSYEKL, per germline. Worth noting for this clone: What it binds is not known.

Terminally differentiated effector memory CD45RA+ cells were excluded from the naive CD8 cells, which were CD45RO-negative and positively selected for CCR7. Deep-level running was used for the assay. Clones were read by immunoSEQ multiplex PCR, and TCRdb kept only the in-frame ones, dropping some. The sample lists about 2.2 million clones, 85% to 95% seen once, with 1.5% to 2% in the top ten. Study-wide points: The authors expected sequencing depth to affect clonotype sharing among donors. Shared across a handful of donors were about 4.8% of the naive CD4 clonotypes.

The chain has TRBV4-1 and TRBJ2-7, with D tentatively TRBD2 (5 bases). The receptor comes from a man aged 18 to 30 in good health. Some clones in this sample may be carry-over from other donors' samples. The material sequenced was naive CD8+ T cells from PBMCs. In DNA form, the CDR3 reads TGCGCCAGCAGCCCCGGCTTGCTAGCTGGCTACGAGCAGTACTTC. As protein: CASSPGLLAGYEQYF.